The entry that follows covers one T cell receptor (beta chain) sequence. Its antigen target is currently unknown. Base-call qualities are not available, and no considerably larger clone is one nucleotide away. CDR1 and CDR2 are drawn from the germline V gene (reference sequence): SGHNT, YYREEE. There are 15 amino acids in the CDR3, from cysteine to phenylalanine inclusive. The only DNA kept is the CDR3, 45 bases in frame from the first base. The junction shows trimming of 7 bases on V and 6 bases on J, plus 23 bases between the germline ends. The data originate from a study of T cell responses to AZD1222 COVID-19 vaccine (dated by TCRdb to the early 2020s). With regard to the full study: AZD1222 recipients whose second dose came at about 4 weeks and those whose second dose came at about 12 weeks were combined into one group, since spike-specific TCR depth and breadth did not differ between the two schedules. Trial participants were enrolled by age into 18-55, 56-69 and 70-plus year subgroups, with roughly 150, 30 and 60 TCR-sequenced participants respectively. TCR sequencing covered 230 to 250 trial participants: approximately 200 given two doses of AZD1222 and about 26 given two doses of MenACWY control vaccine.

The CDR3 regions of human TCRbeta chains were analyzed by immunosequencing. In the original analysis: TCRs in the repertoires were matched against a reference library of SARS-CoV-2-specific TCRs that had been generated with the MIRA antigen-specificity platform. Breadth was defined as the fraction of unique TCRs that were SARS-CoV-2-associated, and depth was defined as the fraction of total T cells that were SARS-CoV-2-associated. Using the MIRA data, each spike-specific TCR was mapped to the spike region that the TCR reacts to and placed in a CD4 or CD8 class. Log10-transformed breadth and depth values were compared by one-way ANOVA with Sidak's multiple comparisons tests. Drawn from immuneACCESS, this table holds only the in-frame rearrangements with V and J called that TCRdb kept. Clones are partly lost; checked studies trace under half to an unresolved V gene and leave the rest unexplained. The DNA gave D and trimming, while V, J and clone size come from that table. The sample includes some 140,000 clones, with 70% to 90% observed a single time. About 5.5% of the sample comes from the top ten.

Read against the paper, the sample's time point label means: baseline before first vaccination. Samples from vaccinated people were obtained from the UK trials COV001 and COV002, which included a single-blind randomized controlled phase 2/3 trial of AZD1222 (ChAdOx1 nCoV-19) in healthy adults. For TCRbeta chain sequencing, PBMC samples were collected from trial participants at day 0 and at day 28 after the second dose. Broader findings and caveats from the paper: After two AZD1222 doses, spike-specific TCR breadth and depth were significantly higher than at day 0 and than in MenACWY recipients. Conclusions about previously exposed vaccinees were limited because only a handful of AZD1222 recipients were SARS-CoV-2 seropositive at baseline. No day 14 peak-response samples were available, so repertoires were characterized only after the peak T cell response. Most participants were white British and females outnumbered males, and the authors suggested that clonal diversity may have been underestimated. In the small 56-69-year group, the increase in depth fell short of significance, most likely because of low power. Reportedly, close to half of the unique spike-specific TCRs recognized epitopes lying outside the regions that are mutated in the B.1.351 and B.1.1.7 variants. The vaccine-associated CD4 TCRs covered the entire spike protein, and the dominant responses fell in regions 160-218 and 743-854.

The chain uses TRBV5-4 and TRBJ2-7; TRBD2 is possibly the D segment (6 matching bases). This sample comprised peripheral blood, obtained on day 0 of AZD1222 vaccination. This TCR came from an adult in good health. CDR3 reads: CASRPGTFSQSEQYF. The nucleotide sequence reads TGTGCCAGCCGACCCGGGACTTTCTCCCAAAGCGAGCAGTACTTC.